This T cell receptor beta chain was sequenced during a study of blood T cell repertoires in COVID-19 (dated by TCRdb to about 2020). Background for the entire study: Samples covering the acute and convalescent phases of COVID-19 were provided by collaborators in the United States, Italy and Spain. A de-identified subject ID, COVID-19 status, age in years and sex were almost always included in the sample metadata. The samples were drawn from two sources: the first 160 participants of the ongoing ImmuneRACE study, and some 1,300 subjects contributed by 6 global collaborators. The prospective study material was composed of cDNA or gDNA derived from T cells, B-cell-depleted T cells, or PBMCs. Deeply sampled blood TCRbeta repertoires from subjects exposed to, actively infected with, or recovered from COVID-19 were included in the dataset. The repertoires were released in a freely available public database intended as a resource for research on the immune response to SARS-CoV-2. Where available, HLA class I and class II types were taken from metadata supplied by the sample provider and were not determined by assay-based typing. Points the paper makes about the study in general: The amount of clinical and demographic metadata varied by source and participant and was provided uncurated.

TCRbeta CDR3 regions were amplified from genomic DNA using the immunoSEQ Assay, a bias-controlled multiplex PCR. Per the source publication's procedure: Nucleated cell counts per sample were estimated from amplification of reference gene primers within the assay. To quantify the absolute abundance of each unique TCRbeta CDR3 rearrangement, sequence reads were collapsed and filtered. For each sample, productive Simpson clonality was calculated by taking the square root of Simpson's diversity index across productive rearrangements. TCRdb's version of the immuneACCESS table is confined to in-frame rearrangements and falls short of the full clone set. An unresolved V gene accounts for under half of the shortfall where checked; the remainder is of unknown origin. That table supplies the V and J calls and clone size; D and trimming were determined from the DNA. For this sample there are more than 95,000 clones; approximately 74% appear just once. The top ten constitute more than 5% of the sample.

On this clone: What this receptor recognizes is not known. No quality values exist for individual bases; no much larger clone is one base distant.

The CDR1 and CDR2 encoded by the germline V gene are LGHNA and YNFKEQ. Clipping removes 0 bases from V and 7 bases from J, with 4 as the unmatched junction base count. Spanning cysteine to phenylalanine, the CDR3 consists of 16 amino acids. Just the 48-base CDR3 DNA is kept, in frame starting at base 1. Each collaborating institution followed its own protocols to collect whole blood in K2EDTA tubes. Collaborator samples were shipped for TCRbeta analysis as frozen whole blood, isolated PBMCs, or DNA extracted from either sample type. The sequence joins TRBV4-2 to TRBJ2-1, and 12 junction bases match TRBD2. The clonotype originates from a man aged 55 to 70 with acute or convalescent COVID-19. Material: peripheral blood. The sequenced DNA is TGTGCCAGCAGCCAAGATTCGACTAGCGGGAGTAATGAGCAGTTCTTC. The translation is CASSQDSTSGSNEQFF.